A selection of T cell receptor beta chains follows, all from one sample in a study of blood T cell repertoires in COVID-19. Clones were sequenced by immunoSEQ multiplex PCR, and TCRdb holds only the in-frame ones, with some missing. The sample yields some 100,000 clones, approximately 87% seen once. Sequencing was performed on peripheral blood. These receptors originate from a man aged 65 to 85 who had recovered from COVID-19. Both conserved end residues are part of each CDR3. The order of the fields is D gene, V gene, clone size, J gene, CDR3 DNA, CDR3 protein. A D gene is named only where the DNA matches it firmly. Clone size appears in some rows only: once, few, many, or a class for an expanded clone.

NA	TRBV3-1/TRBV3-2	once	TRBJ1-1	TGTGCCAGCAACCAAAGGGAGGGGGGCACTGAAGCTTTCTTT	CASNQREGGTEAFF
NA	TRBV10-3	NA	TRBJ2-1	TGTGCCATCAGGTCACAGGGTAGGATTGACAATGAGCAGTTCTTC	CAIRSQGRIDNEQFF
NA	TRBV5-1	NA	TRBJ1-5	TGCGCCAGCAGCTTGGGCTGGGGGCGGAATCAGCCCCAGCATTTT	CASSLGWGRNQPQHF
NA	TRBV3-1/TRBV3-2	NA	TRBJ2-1	TGTGCCAGCAGCCAAGGACGGGGGATCCCTTATGAGCAGTTCTTC	CASSQGRGIPYEQFF
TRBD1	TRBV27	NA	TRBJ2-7	TGTGCCAGCAGTTTAACCGGGGCAGGGGGCGCTGGGCAGTACTTC	CASSLTGAGGAGQYF
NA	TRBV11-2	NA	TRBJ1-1	TGTGCCAGCAGCTTAGAGCGGGACACTGAAGCTTTCTTT	CASSLERDTEAFF
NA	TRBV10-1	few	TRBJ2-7	TGCGCCAGCAATCGCTCCTACGAGCAGTACTTC	CASNRSYEQYF
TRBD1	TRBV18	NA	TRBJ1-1	TGTGCCAGCTCACCATCCCCGGGACAGGGGAACACTGAAGCTTTCTTT	CASSPSPGQGNTEAFF
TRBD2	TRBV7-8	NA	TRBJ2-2	TGTGCCAGCAGCTTACCTAGCGGGGGCCCCGTAACCGGGGAGCTGTTTTTT	CASSLPSGGPVTGELFF
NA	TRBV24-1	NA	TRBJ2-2	TGTGCCACCGGGGGGTCTGCCGGGGAGCTGTTTTTT	CATGGSAGELFF
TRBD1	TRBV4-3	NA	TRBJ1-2	TGCGCCAGCAGCCAGGCCCGGACAGGGGAAGGCTACACCTTC	CASSQARTGEGYTF
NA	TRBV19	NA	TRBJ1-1	TGTGCCAGTAGTATGAGATACCCCTTGAACACTGAAGCTTTCTTT	CASSMRYPLNTEAFF
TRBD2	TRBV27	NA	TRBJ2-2	TGTGCCAGCAGTTTATATTCGGGAGGGATAAACACCGGGGAGCTGTTTTTT	CASSLYSGGINTGELFF
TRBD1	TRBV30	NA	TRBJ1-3	TGTGCCTGGACCCCGGGACAGGGGGTGATCTCTGGAAACACCATATATTTT	CAWTPGQGVISGNTIYF
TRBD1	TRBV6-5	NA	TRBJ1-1	TGTGCCAGCAGCGGACAGGGGGATACTGAAGCTTTCTTT	CASSGQGDTEAFF
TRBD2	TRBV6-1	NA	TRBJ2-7	TGTGCCAGCAGTGATTCTAGCGGGGGCTACGAGCAGTACTTC	CASSDSSGGYEQYF
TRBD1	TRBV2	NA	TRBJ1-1	TGTGCCAGCAACTACAGGGGTAGCACTGAAGCTTTCTTT	CASNYRGSTEAFF
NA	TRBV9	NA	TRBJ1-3	TGTGCCAGCAGCGTAGCTACGGGAGGGGGTGGTGGAAACACCATATATTTT	CASSVATGGGGGNTIYF
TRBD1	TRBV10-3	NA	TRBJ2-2	TGTGCCATCAGTGAGGGGGACAGCGTGACCGGGGAGCTGTTTTTT	CAISEGDSVTGELFF
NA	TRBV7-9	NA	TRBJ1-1	TGTGCCAGCAGCCGAGCAAGTGAAGCTTTCTTT	CASSRASEAFF
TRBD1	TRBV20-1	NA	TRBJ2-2	TGCAGTGCTAGTAGGACAGGTTCAGGCGGGGAGCTGTTTTTT	CSASRTGSGGELFF
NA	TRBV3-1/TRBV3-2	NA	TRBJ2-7	TGTGCCAGCAGCGGGCTCGGGGGACGGGGTCTGTACTTC	CASSGLGGRGLYF
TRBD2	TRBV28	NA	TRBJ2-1	TGTGCCAGCAGTTTATCTGGGCTAGCGGGAGGGGGGTTCTTC	CASSLSGLAGGGFF
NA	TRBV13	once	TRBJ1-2	TGTGCCAGCAGCTTAGGGTCGGGGGATGGCTATGGCTACACCTTC	CASSLGSGDGYGYTF
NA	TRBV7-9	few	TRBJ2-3	TGTGCCAGCAGCCCCCAGGGGCACACAGATACGCAGTATTTT	CASSPQGHTDTQYF
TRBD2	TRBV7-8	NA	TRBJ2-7	TGTGCCAGCAGCTTAGCGGTGACTAGCGGGAGTTACGAGCAGTACTTC	CASSLAVTSGSYEQYF
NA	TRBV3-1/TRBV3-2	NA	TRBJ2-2	TGTGCCAGCAGCCGGACTTCGAACACCGGGGAGCTGTTTTTT	CASSRTSNTGELFF
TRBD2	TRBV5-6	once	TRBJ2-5	TGTGCCAGCAGCGACCTAGCGGTCCAAGAGACCCAGTACTTC	CASSDLAVQETQYF
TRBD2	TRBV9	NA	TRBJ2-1	TGTGCCAGCAGCGCGCCGGGACTAGATAAGAATGAGCAGTTCTTC	CASSAPGLDKNEQFF
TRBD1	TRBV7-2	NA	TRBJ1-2	TGTGCCAGCAGCTTCGGGGACAGGGCTTCTTATGGCTACACCTTC	CASSFGDRASYGYTF
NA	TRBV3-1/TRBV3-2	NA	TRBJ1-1	TGTGCCAGCAGCCGCGATGGGGCGGGAGTGGGCGCTTTCTTT	CASSRDGAGVGAFF
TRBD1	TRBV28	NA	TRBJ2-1	TGTGCCAGCAGTTTGGTACAGGGGGCGAATGAGCAGTTCTTC	CASSLVQGANEQFF
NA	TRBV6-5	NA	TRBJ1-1	TGTGCCAGCAGGCCCCTTGGAGGTTCGGTGACTGAAGCTTTCTTT	CASRPLGGSVTEAFF
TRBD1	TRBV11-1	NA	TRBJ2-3	TGTGCCAGCAGCGAGTACAGGGGGCGTAGGGAAGATACGCAGTATTTT	CASSEYRGRREDTQYF
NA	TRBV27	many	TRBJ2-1	TGTGCCAGCAGTTTATTCGGACACTTTTACAATGAGCAGTTCTTC	CASSLFGHFYNEQFF
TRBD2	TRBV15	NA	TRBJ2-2	TGTGCCACCAGCAGAGCCGGGACTAGCGGGTACACCGGGGAGCTGTTTTTT	CATSRAGTSGYTGELFF
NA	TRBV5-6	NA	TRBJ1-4	TGTGCCAGCGGTCGGGTTGCAACTAATGAAAAACTGTTTTTT	CASGRVATNEKLFF
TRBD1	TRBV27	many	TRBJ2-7	TGTGCCAGCAGTCACCGGTCAGGGGGCGACGAGCAGTACTTC	CASSHRSGGDEQYF
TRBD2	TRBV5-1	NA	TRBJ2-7	TGCGCCAGCAGCTTGGCAGGGGGACTAGCGGGAGTTTCCTACGAGCAGTACTTC	CASSLAGGLAGVSYEQYF
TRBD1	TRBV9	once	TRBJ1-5	TGTGCCAGCAGCGACCAGGGGGATCAGCCCCAGCATTTT	CASSDQGDQPQHF
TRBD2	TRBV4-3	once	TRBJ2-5	TGCGCCAGCAGTCTCTCAGCGGGAGGCCAAGAGACCCAGTACTTC	CASSLSAGGQETQYF
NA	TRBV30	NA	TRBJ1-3	TGTGCCTGGAGTGTATATCTCGGGGGAGGTGGAAACACCATATATTTT	CAWSVYLGGGGNTIYF
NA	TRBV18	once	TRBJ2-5	TGTGCCAGCTCACCACATATGGAGACCCAGTACTTC	CASSPHMETQYF
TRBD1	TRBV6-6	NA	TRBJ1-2	TGTGCCAGCAGTTATCAGGGGGCATATGGCTACACCTTC	CASSYQGAYGYTF
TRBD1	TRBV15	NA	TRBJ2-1	TGTGCCACCACCAAAGGACAGGGCGAGGGGAGCTCCTACAATGAGCAGTTCTTC	CATTKGQGEGSSYNEQFF
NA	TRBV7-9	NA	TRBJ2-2	TGTGCCAGCAGCTTGCCGGGGGGCAACACCGGGGAGCTGTTTTTT	CASSLPGGNTGELFF
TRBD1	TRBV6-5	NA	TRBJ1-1	TGTGCCAGCAGTTACCGGACAGGAAGGCAGACGACTGAAGCTTTCTTT	CASSYRTGRQTTEAFF
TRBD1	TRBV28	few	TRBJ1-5	TGTGCCAGCAGTCCTTCGGGGCAGGGGGGCCAGCCCCAGCATTTT	CASSPSGQGGQPQHF
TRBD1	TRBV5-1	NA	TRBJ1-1	TGCGCCAGCAGCCGAGGACAGGGGACTGAAGCTTTCTTT	CASSRGQGTEAFF
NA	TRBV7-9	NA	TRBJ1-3	TGTGCCAGCAGCTTACTGATGTGGGGGCCTGGAGCCACCATATATTTT	CASSLLMWGPGATIYF
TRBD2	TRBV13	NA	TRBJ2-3	TGTGCCAGCAGCCATGGTAAGCGGGGCGGCGATACAAGTACGCAGTATTTT	CASSHGKRGGDTSTQYF
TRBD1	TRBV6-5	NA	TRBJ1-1	TGTGCCAGCAGGGACAGGGGCGCTGAAGCTTTCTTT	CASRDRGAEAFF
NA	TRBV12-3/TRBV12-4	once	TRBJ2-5	TGTGCCAGCAGTTTAAACAACCAAGAGACCCAGTACTTC	CASSLNNQETQYF
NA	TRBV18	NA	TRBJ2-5	TGTGCCAGCTCACCACCGCATTACAGCCAAGAGACCCAGTACTTC	CASSPPHYSQETQYF
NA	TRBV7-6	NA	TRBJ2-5	TGTGCCAGCGCGGCAGACCAAGAGACCCAGTACTTC	CASAADQETQYF
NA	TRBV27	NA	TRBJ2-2	TGTGCCAGCAGTCCCCGGACCCAGAGGGGGACCGGGGAGCTGTTTTTT	CASSPRTQRGTGELFF
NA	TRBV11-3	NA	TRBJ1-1	TGTGCCAGCAGCCGTACAGGAATAGGCACTGAAGCTTTCTTT	CASSRTGIGTEAFF